The table lists the clone carrying this T cell receptor beta chain with a count of one. The data were obtained in a study of blood T cell repertoires in COVID-19. Study-level background: Sources were T cells, B-cell-depleted T cells, or PBMCs; the material itself was cDNA or gDNA.

Losses at the gene ends were 5 bases for V and 9 bases for J; bases not matched to a gene: 9. CDR1 and CDR2 from the germline V gene are SGHRS and YFSETQ. There are 16 residues in the CDR3. Profiled with immunoSEQ multiplex PCR; TCRdb holds only in-frame clones, not every one. Of approximately 100,000 clones in the sample, about nine tenths were seen once. The receptor was derived from a man aged 60-69 years with acute or convalescent COVID-19. The V call is TRBV5-1, the J call TRBJ2-4; TRBD2 matches at 15 bases. What was sequenced was peripheral blood. The CDR3 protein is CASRPGLAGGIGIQYF. The CDR3 region has the DNA TGCGCCAGCAGACCGGGACTAGCGGGAGGAATTGGCATTCAGTACTTC.